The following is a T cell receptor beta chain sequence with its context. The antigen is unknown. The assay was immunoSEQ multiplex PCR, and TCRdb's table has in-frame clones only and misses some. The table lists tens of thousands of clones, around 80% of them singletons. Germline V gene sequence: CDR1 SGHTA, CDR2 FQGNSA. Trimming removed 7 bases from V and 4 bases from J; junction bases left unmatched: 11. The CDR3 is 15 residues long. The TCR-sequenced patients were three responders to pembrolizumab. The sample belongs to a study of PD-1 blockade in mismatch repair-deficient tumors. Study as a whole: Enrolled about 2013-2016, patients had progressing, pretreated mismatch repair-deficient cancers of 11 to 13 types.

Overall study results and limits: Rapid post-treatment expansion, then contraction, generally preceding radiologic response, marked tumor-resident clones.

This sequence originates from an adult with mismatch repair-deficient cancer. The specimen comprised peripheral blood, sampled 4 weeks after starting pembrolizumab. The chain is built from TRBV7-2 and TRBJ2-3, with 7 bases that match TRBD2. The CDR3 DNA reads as TGTGCCAGCACCCCTAGCGGTGCGGGGTCAGATACGCAGTATTTT. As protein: CASTPSGAGSDTQYF.